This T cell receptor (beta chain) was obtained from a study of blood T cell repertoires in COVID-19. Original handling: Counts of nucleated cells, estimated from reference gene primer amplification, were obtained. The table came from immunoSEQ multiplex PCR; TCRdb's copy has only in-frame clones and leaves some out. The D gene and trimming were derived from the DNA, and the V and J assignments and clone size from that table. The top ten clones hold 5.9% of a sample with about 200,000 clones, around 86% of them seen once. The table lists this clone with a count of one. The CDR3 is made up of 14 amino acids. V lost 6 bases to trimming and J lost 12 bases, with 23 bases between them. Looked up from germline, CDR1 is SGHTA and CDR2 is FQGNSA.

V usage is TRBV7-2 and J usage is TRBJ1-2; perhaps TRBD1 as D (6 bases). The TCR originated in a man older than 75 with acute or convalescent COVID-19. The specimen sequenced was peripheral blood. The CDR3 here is CASRNTGPTGMDTF. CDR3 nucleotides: TGTGCCAGCAGAAATACAGGGCCCACAGGCATGGACACCTTC.